The source of this T cell receptor (beta chain) is a study of OX40 agonist ivuxolimab in advanced cancers. Sequencing was performed with immunoSEQ multiplex PCR; in TCRdb, only in-frame clones are kept and a portion is missing. The table shows roughly 65,000 clones, with 80% occurring only once. The CDR3 consists of 11 residues. From germline, CDR1 is MNHEY and CDR2 SVGAGI. The ends were cut back, 8 bases at V and 1 base at J, with 6 bases in the middle. The sequence was collected from an adult with an advanced solid tumor such as melanoma, head and neck, liver or kidney cancer. The material was CD4+ or CD8+ T cells sorted from blood, obtained in a trial of the OX40 agonist ivuxolimab. The chain recombines TRBV6-5 with TRBJ2-7, with D unclear. This chain's CDR3 is CASGRSYEQYF. The CDR3 DNA reads TGTGCCAGCGGGCGGTCCTACGAGCAGTACTTC.